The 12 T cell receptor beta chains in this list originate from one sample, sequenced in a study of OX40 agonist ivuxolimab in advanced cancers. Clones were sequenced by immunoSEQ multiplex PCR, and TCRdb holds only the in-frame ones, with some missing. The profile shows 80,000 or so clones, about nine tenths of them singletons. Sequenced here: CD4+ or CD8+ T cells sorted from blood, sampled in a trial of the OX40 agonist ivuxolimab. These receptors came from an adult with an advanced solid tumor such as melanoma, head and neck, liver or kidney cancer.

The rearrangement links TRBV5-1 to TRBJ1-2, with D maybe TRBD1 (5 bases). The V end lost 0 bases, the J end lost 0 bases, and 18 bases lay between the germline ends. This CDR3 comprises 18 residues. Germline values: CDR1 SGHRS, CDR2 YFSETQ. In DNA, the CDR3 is TGCGCCAGCAGCTTGGGACAGAGGTTGGCTTTATCTAACTATGGCTACACCTTC. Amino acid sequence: CASSLGQRLALSNYGYTF.

The CDR3 here is CSVDGEGGRALNEQFF. CDR3 nucleotides: TGCAGCGTTGACGGGGAAGGCGGGAGGGCCCTTAATGAGCAGTTCTTC. The chain has TRBV29-1 and TRBJ2-1, with 9 positions matching TRBD2. After removal of 3 bases from V and 7 bases from J, the junction contained 13 bases not matched to a gene. Germline assignment: CDR1 SQVTM and CDR2 ANQGSEA. The CDR3 is made up of 16 amino acids.

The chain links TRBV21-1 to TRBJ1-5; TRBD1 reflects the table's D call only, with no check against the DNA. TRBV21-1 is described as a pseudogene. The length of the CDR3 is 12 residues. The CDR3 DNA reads TGTGCCAGGACAGAGGATAATCAGCCCCAGCATTTT. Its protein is CARTEDNQPQHF.

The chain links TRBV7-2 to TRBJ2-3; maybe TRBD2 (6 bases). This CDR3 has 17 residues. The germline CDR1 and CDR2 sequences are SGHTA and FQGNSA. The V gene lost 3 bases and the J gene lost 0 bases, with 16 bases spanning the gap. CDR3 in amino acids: CASSLGPSGLSTDTQYF. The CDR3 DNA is TGTGCCAGCAGCTTGGGTCCCAGCGGGCTGAGCACAGATACGCAGTATTTT.

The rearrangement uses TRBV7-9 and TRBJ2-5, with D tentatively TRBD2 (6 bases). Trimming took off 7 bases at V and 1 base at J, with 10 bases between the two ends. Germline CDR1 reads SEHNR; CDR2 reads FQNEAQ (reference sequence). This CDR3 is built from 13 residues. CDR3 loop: CASTRDSQETQYF. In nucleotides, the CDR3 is TGTGCCAGCACCCGGGACTCCCAAGAGACCCAGTACTTC.

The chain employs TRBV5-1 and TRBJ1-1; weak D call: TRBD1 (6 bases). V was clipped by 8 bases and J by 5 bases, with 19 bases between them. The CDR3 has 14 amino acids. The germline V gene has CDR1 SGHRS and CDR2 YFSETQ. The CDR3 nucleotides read TGCGCCAGTTCAACCGGGACAATGGGAACTGAAGCTTTCTTT. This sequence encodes CASSTGTMGTEAFF. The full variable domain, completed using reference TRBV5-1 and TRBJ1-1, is KAGVTQTPRYLIKTRGQQVTLSCSPISGHRSVSWYQQTPGQGLQFLFEYFSETQRNKGNFPGRFSGRQFSNSRSEMNVSTLELGDSALYLCASSTGTMGTEAFFGQGTRLTVV.

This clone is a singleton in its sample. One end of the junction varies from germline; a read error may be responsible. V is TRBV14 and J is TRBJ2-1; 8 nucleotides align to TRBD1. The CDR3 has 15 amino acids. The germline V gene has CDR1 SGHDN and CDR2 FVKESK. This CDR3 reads CASSQIKKGTGGLVF. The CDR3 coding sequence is TGTGCCAGCAGCCAAATTAAGAAGGGTACAGGGGGGTTGGTCTTC. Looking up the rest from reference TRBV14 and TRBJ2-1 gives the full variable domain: EAGVTQFPSHSVIEKGQTVTLRCDPISGHDNLYWYRRVMGKEIKFLLHFVKESKQDESGMPNNRFLAERTGGTYSTLKVQPAELEDSGVYFCASSQIKKGTGGLVFGPGTRLTVL.

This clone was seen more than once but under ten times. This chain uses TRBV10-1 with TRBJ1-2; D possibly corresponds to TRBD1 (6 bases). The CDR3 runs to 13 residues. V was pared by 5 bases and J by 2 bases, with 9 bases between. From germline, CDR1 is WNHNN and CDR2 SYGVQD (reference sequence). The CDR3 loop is CASSQDSNYGYTF. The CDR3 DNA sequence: TGCGCCAGCAGTCAGGACAGCAACTATGGCTACACCTTC.

CDR3 protein: CASSLAGLTDTQYF. In nucleotides, the CDR3 is TGTGCCAGCAGTTTGGCGGGGTTGACGGATACGCAGTATTTT. The chain uses TRBV28 and TRBJ2-3; D possibly corresponds to TRBD2 (6 bases). V was clipped by 3 bases and J by 6 bases, with 13 bases between them. The CDR3 totals 14 residues. Germline values: CDR1 MDHEN, CDR2 SYDVKM.

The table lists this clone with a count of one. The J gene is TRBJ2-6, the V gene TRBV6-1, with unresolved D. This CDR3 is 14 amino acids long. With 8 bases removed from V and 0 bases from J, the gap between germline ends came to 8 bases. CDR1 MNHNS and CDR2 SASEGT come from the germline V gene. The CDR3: CASGLGSGANVLTF. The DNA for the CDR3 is TGTGCCAGCGGCCTGGGCTCTGGGGCCAACGTCCTGACTTTC.

The CDR3: CASRDNSGYTF. CDR3 coding DNA: TGTGCCAGCCGGGACAACAGTGGCTACACCTTC. This chain connects TRBV6-4 to TRBJ1-2; D perhaps matches TRBD1 (6 bases). Germline CDR1 MRHNA, CDR2 SNTAGT. The V end was cut by 8 bases, the J end by 7 bases, with 11 bases between. CDR3 length: 11 amino acids.

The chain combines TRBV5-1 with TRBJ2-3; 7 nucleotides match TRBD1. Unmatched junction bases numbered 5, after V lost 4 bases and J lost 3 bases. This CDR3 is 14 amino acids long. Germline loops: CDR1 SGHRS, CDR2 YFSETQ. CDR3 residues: CASSEGQSTDTQYF. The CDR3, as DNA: TGCGCCAGCAGCGAGGGACAGAGTACAGATACGCAGTATTTT.